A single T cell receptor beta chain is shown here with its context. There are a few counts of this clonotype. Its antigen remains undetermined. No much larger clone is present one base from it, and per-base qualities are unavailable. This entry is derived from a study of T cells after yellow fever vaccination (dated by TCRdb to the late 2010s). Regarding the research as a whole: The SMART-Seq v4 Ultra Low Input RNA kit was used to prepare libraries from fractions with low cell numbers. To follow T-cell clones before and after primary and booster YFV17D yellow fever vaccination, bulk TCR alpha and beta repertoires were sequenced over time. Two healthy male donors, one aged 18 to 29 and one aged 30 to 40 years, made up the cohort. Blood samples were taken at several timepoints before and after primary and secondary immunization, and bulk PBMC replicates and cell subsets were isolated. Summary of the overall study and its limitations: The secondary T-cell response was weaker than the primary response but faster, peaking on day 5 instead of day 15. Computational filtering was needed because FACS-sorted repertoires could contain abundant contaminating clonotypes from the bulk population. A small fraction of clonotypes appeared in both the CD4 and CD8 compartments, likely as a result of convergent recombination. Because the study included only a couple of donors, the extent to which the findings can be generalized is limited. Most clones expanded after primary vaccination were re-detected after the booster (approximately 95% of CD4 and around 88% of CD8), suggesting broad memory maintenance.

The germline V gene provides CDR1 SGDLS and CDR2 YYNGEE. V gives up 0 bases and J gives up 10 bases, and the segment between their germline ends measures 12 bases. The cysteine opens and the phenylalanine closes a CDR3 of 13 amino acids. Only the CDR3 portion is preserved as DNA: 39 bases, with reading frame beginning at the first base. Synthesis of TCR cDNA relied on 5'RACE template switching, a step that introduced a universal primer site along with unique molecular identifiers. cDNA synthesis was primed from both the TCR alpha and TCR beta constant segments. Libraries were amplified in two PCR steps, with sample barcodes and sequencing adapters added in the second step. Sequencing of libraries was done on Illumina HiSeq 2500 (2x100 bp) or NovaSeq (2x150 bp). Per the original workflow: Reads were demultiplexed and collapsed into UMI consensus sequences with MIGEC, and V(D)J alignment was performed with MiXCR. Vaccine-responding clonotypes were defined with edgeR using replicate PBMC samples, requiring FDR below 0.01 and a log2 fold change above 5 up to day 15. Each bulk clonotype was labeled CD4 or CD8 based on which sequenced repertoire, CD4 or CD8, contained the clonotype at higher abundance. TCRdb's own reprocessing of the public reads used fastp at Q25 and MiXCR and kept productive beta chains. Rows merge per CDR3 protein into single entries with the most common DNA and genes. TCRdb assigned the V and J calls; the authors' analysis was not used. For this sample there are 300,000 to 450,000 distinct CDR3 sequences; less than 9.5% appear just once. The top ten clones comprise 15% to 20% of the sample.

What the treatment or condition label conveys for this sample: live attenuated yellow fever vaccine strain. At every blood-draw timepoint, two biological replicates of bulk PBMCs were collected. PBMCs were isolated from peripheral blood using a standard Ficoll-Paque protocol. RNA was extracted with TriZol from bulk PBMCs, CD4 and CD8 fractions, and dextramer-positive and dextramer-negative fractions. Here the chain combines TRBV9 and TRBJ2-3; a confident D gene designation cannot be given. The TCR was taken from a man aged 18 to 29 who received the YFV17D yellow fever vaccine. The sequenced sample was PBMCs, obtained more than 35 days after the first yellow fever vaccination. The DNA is TGTGCCAGCAGCGTAGAGGGCAGAATAGCGCAGTATTTT. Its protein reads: CASSVEGRIAQYF.